The 7 T cell receptor beta chains below come from one sample, sequenced in a study of blood T cell repertoires in COVID-19 (dated by TCRdb to 2018 to 2021). The library was generated by the immunoSEQ multiplex PCR assay. Entries here come from immuneACCESS through TCRdb and include only in-frame sequences with V and J called. Some clones fail to appear in such tables; in the studies checked, an unresolved V gene covers under half of the shortfall, and the cause of the remainder is unknown. Here the sample has 150,000 or so clones; roughly 87% occur a single time. The ten largest account for around 7% of the sample. Sequencing used PBMCs or T cells enriched from blood (not recorded which). The source of these receptors is a woman aged 45-65 years who had recovered from COVID-19.

The V call is TRBV24-1, the J call TRBJ2-1; D possibly corresponds to TRBD2 (5 bases). The V end lost 5 bases, the J end lost 5 bases, and 12 bases lay between the germline ends. Germline assignment: CDR1 KGHDR and CDR2 SFDVKD. The CDR3 contains 14 residues. The CDR3 bases are TGTGCCACCAGTGTACTAGGCGCCGACAATGAGCAGTTCTTC. It codes for CATSVLGADNEQFF.

V is TRBV18 and J is TRBJ1-1; possible D gene TRBD1, 5 bases. Deletions cut 3 bases from V and 1 base from J, with 12 bases between. Germline V lookup: CDR1 KGHSH, CDR2 LQKENI. This CDR3 has 15 residues. The CDR3 region has the DNA TGTGCCAGCTCACCGACCGGACAAACGAACACTGAAGCTTTCTTT. Translation: CASSPTGQTNTEAFF.

V usage is TRBV21-1 and J usage is TRBJ1-4; TRBD1, as called in the table, went unchecked against the DNA. TRBV21-1 is a documented pseudogene. This CDR3 has 15 amino acids. CDR3 region: CASNFKNRRNEKLFF. For the CDR3, the DNA is TGTGCCAGCAACTTTAAGAACAGGAGAAATGAAAAACTGTTTTTT.

In DNA form, the CDR3 reads TGTGCCACCAGCAGAGATTCAGGGTTTACTAATGAAAAACTGTTTTTT. Translated, it gives CATSRDSGFTNEKLFF. V is TRBV15 and J is TRBJ1-4; possibly TRBD1 for D (5 bases). Deletions cut 0 bases from V and 2 bases from J, with 10 bases between. This CDR3 comprises 16 residues. CDR1 and CDR2 from the germline V gene are LNHNV and YYDKDF (reference sequence).

This chain joins TRBV11-3 and TRBJ1-1; D possibly corresponds to TRBD1 (6 bases). The CDR3 loop spans 18 amino acids. The ends were cut back, 1 base at V and 5 bases at J, with 23 bases in the middle. Germline values: CDR1 SGHNT, CDR2 YENEEA. The DNA for the CDR3 is TGTGCCAGCAGCTTAGGGGCTCGTGCGATGACAAGGGGGACTGAAGCTTTCTTT. Translation gives CASSLGARAMTRGTEAFF.

J is TRBJ2-1 and V is TRBV7-6, with 14 bases identical to TRBD2. Germline V gene data show CDR1 as SGHVS and CDR2 as FNYEAQ. J lost 2 bases, V lost 7 bases, and 7 bases had no gene match. CDR3 size: 17 residues. The CDR3 loop reads CASTRLAGGVAYNEQFF. In nucleotides, the CDR3 is TGTGCCAGCACCCGACTAGCGGGAGGGGTCGCCTACAATGAGCAGTTCTTC. Based on the CDR3 plus reference TRBV7-6 and TRBJ2-1, the full variable domain is GAGVSQSPRYKVTKRGQDVALRCDPISGHVSLYWYRQALGQGPEFLTYFNYEAQQDKSGLPNDRFSAERPEGSISTLTIQRTEQRDSAMYRCASTRLAGGVAYNEQFFGPGTRLTVL.

V and J are TRBV10-1 and TRBJ1-1; no clear D gene. V shed 2 bases and J shed 1 base, with 17 bases lying between them. The germline gives CDR1 WNHNN, CDR2 SYGVQD (reference sequence). The CDR3 consists of 17 residues. The CDR3 nucleotides read TGCGCCAGCAGTGAGACCAAGCTCCGACTGAGGAACACTGAAGCTTTCTTT. Its protein product is CASSETKLRLRNTEAFF.